One and the same sample provided the 22 T cell receptor beta chains below, sequenced in a study of blood T cell repertoires in COVID-19. Repertoires were generated with immunoSEQ multiplex PCR, while TCRdb's copy carries only in-frame clones and drops some. In the table there are 100,000 or so clones, approximately 86% of which are singletons. Sequenced material: peripheral blood. The receptor set was obtained from a man aged 50 to 60 with active or convalescent COVID-19.

The V and J genes are TRBV7-8 and TRBJ2-7; the match to TRBD2 covers 14 bases. Germline lookup yields CDR1 SGHVS and CDR2 FQNEAQ. CDR3 size: 17 residues. V was pared by 5 bases and J by 3 bases, with 9 bases of the junction left unmatched. Here the CDR3 reads CASSGGLAGAQGYEQYF. As DNA, the CDR3 is TGTGCCAGCAGCGGGGGACTAGCGGGGGCTCAAGGCTACGAGCAGTACTTC. The variable domain in full, completed from reference TRBV7-8 and TRBJ2-7, reads GAGVSQSPRYKVAKRGQDVALRCDPISGHVSLFWYQQALGQGPEFLTYFQNEAQLDKSGLPSDRFFAERPEGSVSTLKIQRTQQEDSAVYLCASSGGLAGAQGYEQYFGPGTRLTVT.

The V call is TRBV24-1, the J call TRBJ2-3; TRBD2 matches at 7 bases. This CDR3 contains 15 residues. Germline V gene lookup returns CDR1 KGHDR and CDR2 SFDVKD. Trimming removed 6 bases from V and 1 base from J; junction bases left unmatched: 6. CDR3 protein: CATSLSGEGTDTQYF. CDR3 DNA: TGTGCCACCAGTCTAAGCGGGGAGGGCACAGATACGCAGTATTTT.

The table lists this clone with a few counts. The J gene is TRBJ2-2, the V gene TRBV6-5, with 7 bases that match TRBD2. The junction had 10 bases not matched to a gene; V was cut back by 7 bases and J by 5 bases. The CDR3 loop spans 15 amino acids. Germline values: CDR1 MNHEY, CDR2 SVGAGI. In DNA form, the CDR3 reads TGTGCCAGCATAAGCCAGGGAGGGGTGACCGGGGAGCTGTTTTTT. Encoded protein: CASISQGGVTGELFF.

This clone was seen once. The CDR3 nucleotides are TGTGCCAGCTCACCAGATCAGGCAGATGGCTACACCTTC. It specifies CASSPDQADGYTF. The chain uses TRBV18 and TRBJ1-2; D is undetermined. V gave up 2 bases and J gave up 6 bases, with 10 bases separating them. The CDR3 is 13 residues long. In germline, CDR1 is KGHSH, CDR2 LQKENI.

The chain combines TRBV3-1 (or the pseudogene TRBV3-2) with TRBJ2-1; 8 bases are a match to TRBD1. The length of the CDR3 is 13 residues. The junction had 5 bases not matched to a gene; V was cut back by 5 bases and J by 8 bases. Germline CDR1 and CDR2: LGHDT and YNNKEL (reference sequence). CDR3 sequence reads: CASSNGQGYEQFF. CDR3 DNA sequence: TGTGCCAGCAGCAATGGACAGGGCTATGAGCAGTTCTTC.

This clone was observed a few times. The chain uses TRBV7-9 and TRBJ2-7; D ambiguous. Trimming cost V 1 base and J 3 bases, with 4 bases left between them. Germline V lookup: CDR1 SEHNR, CDR2 FQNEAQ (reference sequence). This CDR3 has 12 amino acids. This CDR3 reads CASSLVSYEQYF. As DNA, the CDR3 is TGTGCCAGCAGCTTAGTGAGCTACGAGCAGTACTTC.

The J gene is TRBJ2-2, the V gene TRBV7-8, with a tentative D call TRBD1 (6 bases). The V end was cut by 1 base, the J end by 4 bases, with 13 bases between. This CDR3 region has 16 residues. CDR1 SGHVS and CDR2 FQNEAQ come from the germline V gene. The CDR3 is CASSLGTVVSTGELFF. DNA of the CDR3: TGTGCCAGCAGCTTAGGGACAGTCGTAAGCACCGGGGAGCTGTTTTTT.

This rearrangement joins TRBV28 to TRBJ2-1, with a weak D call TRBD2 (6 bases). Trimming stripped 5 bases from V and 7 bases from J, with 18 bases between. The CDR3 totals 15 residues. Germline CDR1 and CDR2: MDHEN and SYDVKM. The CDR3 sequence is CASSPFRQGRNEQFF. Here the CDR3 DNA reads TGTGCCAGCAGTCCCTTTAGACAAGGGAGGAATGAGCAGTTCTTC.

The chain couples TRBV15 to TRBJ1-4, with TRBD1 identical over 8 bases. V lost 3 bases, J lost 8 bases, and 5 bases stayed unmatched. This CDR3 is 14 amino acids long. The germline CDR1 and CDR2 sequences are LNHNV and YYDKDF (reference sequence). In DNA, the CDR3 is TGTGCCACCAGCAGGGACAGGGTGAGCGAAAAACTGTTTTTT. Protein: CATSRDRVSEKLFF.

V and J are TRBV2 and TRBJ2-5; the D gene is possibly TRBD1 (6 bases). This CDR3 is 13 amino acids long. Germline V gene sequence: CDR1 SNHLY, CDR2 FYNNEI. The ends were cut back, 6 bases at V and 3 bases at J, with 11 bases in the middle. The CDR3 here is CASSRDIEETQYF. CDR3 nucleotide sequence: TGTGCCAGCAGCCGGGACATCGAAGAGACCCAGTACTTC.

V gene TRBV11-2 combines with J gene TRBJ1-1, with a weak D call TRBD1 (5 bases). Deletions cut 0 bases from V and 4 bases from J, with 9 bases between. The V gene's germline CDR1 is SGHAT and CDR2 FQNNGV. The CDR3 totals 14 residues. The DNA for the CDR3 is TGTGCCAGCAGCTTAGAAGCAGGGATCACTGAAGCTTTCTTT. Amino acid sequence: CASSLEAGITEAFF.

V and J are TRBV7-9 and TRBJ1-2, with 10 nucleotides matching TRBD1. Germline V CDR1 and CDR2: SEHNR, FQNEAQ (reference sequence). The CDR3 spans 15 residues. The V and J ends lost 3 bases and 2 bases, in that order; junction bases with no gene match: 3. The CDR3 region has the DNA TGTGCCAGCAGCTTGGGACAGGGGATCAACTATGGCTACACCTTC. This codes for CASSLGQGINYGYTF.

V usage is TRBV7-9 and J usage is TRBJ2-5, with TRBD2 matching over 10 bases. The junction had 5 bases not matched to a gene; V was cut back by 6 bases and J by 4 bases. The CDR3 has 14 amino acids. CDR1 and CDR2 from the germline V gene are SEHNR and FQNEAQ (reference sequence). The CDR3 sequence is CASRLQREGETQYF. The CDR3 DNA reads as TGTGCCAGCAGGCTTCAGCGGGAGGGAGAGACCCAGTACTTC.

This clone was counted a single time. V is TRBV6-5 and J is TRBJ2-3; D may be TRBD1 (5 bases). Trimming pared 6 bases from V and 10 bases from J, leaving 11 bases between. The CDR3 loop spans 11 amino acids. Germline V gene lookup returns CDR1 MNHEY and CDR2 SVGAGI. CDR3 DNA sequence: TGTGCCAGCAGCCAGGGTAATGCGCAGTATTTT. This codes for CASSQGNAQYF.

The rearrangement links TRBV28 to TRBJ1-5, with D uncertain. Germline assignment: CDR1 MDHEN and CDR2 SYDVKM. V was clipped by 1 base and J by 3 bases, with 7 bases between them. The CDR3 loop spans 14 amino acids. CDR3: CASSLFDFNQPQHF. DNA of the CDR3: TGTGCCAGCAGTTTATTTGACTTCAATCAGCCCCAGCATTTT.

This clone was seen a single time. J is TRBJ2-3 and V is TRBV7-2, with 7 bases that match TRBD2. V was pared by 5 bases and J by 5 bases, with 7 bases of the junction left unmatched. Germline V gene sequence: CDR1 SGHTA, CDR2 FQGNSA. CDR3 length: 14 residues. The CDR3 DNA reads as TGTGCCAGCAGCAGTCGCAGCGGGGAAGATACGCAGTATTTT. This codes for CASSSRSGEDTQYF.

The sample holds a few counts of this clone. The V and J genes are TRBV19 and TRBJ2-3; 9 nucleotides line up with TRBD2. Unmatched junction bases numbered 9, after V lost 3 bases and J lost 5 bases. There are 16 residues in the CDR3. Germline CDR1 is LNHDA and CDR2 is SQIVND (reference sequence). The CDR3 loop reads CASSMYLGLARDTQYF. The CDR3 region has the DNA TGTGCCAGTAGTATGTACCTGGGACTAGCTAGAGATACGCAGTATTTT.

The J gene is TRBJ1-1, the V gene TRBV12-5; 7 bases align to TRBD1. This CDR3 spans 13 amino acids. The J segment lost 11 bases and the V segment lost 6 bases, leaving 12 bases of the junction unmatched. CDR1 LGHNT and CDR2 FRNRAP come from the germline V gene. DNA of the CDR3: TGTGCTAGTGGCCTGGGGACAGCGGCTGGTGCTTTCTTT. It codes for CASGLGTAAGAFF.

The genes are TRBV5-1 and TRBJ2-2; 10 bases are a match to TRBD1. The CDR3 spans 15 residues. Germline values: CDR1 SGHRS, CDR2 YFSETQ. After removal of 2 bases from V and 9 bases from J, the junction contained 7 bases not matched to a gene. The CDR3 DNA reads TGCGCCAGCAGCTTCCGGGACAGGGGCGCTTGGGAGCTGTTTTTT. Translation gives CASSFRDRGAWELFF. The full variable domain, with the rest looked up from reference TRBV5-1 and TRBJ2-2, is KAGVTQTPRYLIKTRGQQVTLSCSPISGHRSVSWYQQTPGQGLQFLFEYFSETQRNKGNFPGRFSGRQFSNSRSEMNVSTLELGDSALYLCASSFRDRGAWELFFGEGSRLTVL.

This clone was counted once. This sequence joins TRBV5-6 and TRBJ2-7; 7 nucleotides match TRBD1. Germline V gene lookup returns CDR1 SGHDT and CDR2 YYEEEE. The CDR3 has 14 residues. Trimming took 0 bases from V and 3 from J; bases not matched to a gene: 3. The CDR3 region has the DNA TGTGCCAGCAGCTTGGACAGGGGTTTCTACGAGCAGTACTTC. Amino acid sequence: CASSLDRGFYEQYF.

The CDR3 protein is CASSRQTGNTIYF. For the CDR3, the DNA is TGTGCCAGCAGTAGACAGACTGGAAACACCATATATTTT. The rearrangement uses TRBV6-2 or TRBV6-3 and TRBJ1-3; maybe TRBD1 (5 bases). Germline V gene sequence: CDR1 MNHEY, CDR2 SVGEGT. The CDR3 extends over 13 amino acids. V was clipped by 5 bases and J by 2 bases, with 7 bases between them.

This chain links TRBV5-8 with TRBJ1-5; 7 nucleotides line up with TRBD1. V lost 2 bases and J lost 0; bases outside the gene matches: 5. The V gene's germline CDR1 is SGHTS and CDR2 YDEGEE. The CDR3 has 16 amino acids. The CDR3 region has the DNA TGTGCCAGCAGCTTTGGAGGGGGCCATAGCAATCAGCCCCAGCATTTT. It is translated as CASSFGGGHSNQPQHF.